There are a few counts of the clone carrying this TCR beta chain. Its cognate antigen is unknown. This sample stems from a study of identical twins. TCRdb fed the 5' RACE reads into MiXCR, producing one record per CDR3 protein. This sample has 1.5 million or so distinct CDR3 sequences; about 32% occur once, and the top ten carry about 0.27%. V trimming: 6 bases; J trimming: 9 bases; junction bases outside the gene matches: 8. This CDR3 comprises 14 residues. No donor was unhealthy or non-Caucasian. Study-wide results and caveats: Fewer insertions were carried by abundant cord blood beta clonotypes, but none was seen in memory repertoires.

The chain carries TRBV12-3 or TRBV12-4 and TRBJ1-4; 9 nucleotides agree with TRBD1. Sequences were obtained from cord blood. The origin of this receptor is a newborn girl in good health. CDR3: CASSPGTGKKKLFF. The CDR3 DNA reads TGTGCCAGCAGCCCCGGGACAGGGAAGAAAAAACTGTTTTTT.